Each of the 9 T cell receptor beta chains below was sequenced from the same sample in a study of graft-versus-host responses after intestinal transplantation. Method: immunoSEQ multiplex PCR; TCRdb's copy keeps in-frame clones and lacks some. This sample has roughly 10,000 clones, with about 91% found just once. Specimen: PBMCs, collected roughly 45 days after intestinal transplantation. All receptors derive from a human patient who received an intestinal transplant, so some T cells may come from the graft donor.

Concerning this clone: The same CDR3 is also encoded by other DNA sequences in this sample. The chain joins TRBV13 to TRBJ2-3; D is possibly TRBD2 (5 bases). V shed 0 bases and J shed 1 base, with 5 bases lying between them. The CDR3 sequence is 14 residues long. Germline loops: CDR1 PRHDT, CDR2 FYEKMQ (reference sequence). The DNA of the CDR3 is TGTGCCAGCAGCTTAGGGCGGGGCACAGATACGCAGTATTTT. It specifies CASSLGRGTDTQYF.

This clone showed up just once. V and J are TRBV19 and TRBJ2-7, with a tentative D call TRBD2 (6 bases). Germline V gene sequence: CDR1 LNHDA, CDR2 SQIVND (reference sequence). V was pared by 3 bases and J by 7 bases, with 10 bases between. This CDR3 has 12 amino acids. The CDR3 protein is CASSMGGREQYF. Written as DNA, the CDR3 is TGTGCCAGTAGTATGGGGGGAAGGGAGCAGTACTTC.

The rearrangement uses TRBV19 and TRBJ2-1; D possibly corresponds to TRBD1 (5 bases). The CDR3 is 17 residues long. Trimming pared 4 bases from V and 4 bases from J, leaving 20 bases between. CDR1 and CDR2 from the germline V gene are LNHDA and SQIVND (reference sequence). CDR3 DNA sequence: TGTGCCAGTAGTAGGGCACAGGACCCCAGTTGGTACAATGAGCAGTTCTTC. It encodes CASSRAQDPSWYNEQFF.

This clone has only a few counts. The chain has TRBV21-1 and TRBJ1-4. TRBV21-1 is flagged as a pseudogene. The CDR3 contains 15 residues. The CDR3 DNA reads TGTGCCAGCCGCCGGGCCCCTGCAACTAATGAAAAACTGTTTTTT. This gives the protein CASRRAPATNEKLFF.

The chain carries TRBV29-1 and TRBJ2-6, with no clear D. Trimming removed 7 bases at V and 0 bases at J, with 7 bases between. CDR1 is SQVTM, CDR2 ANQGSEA, per germline. This CDR3 spans 13 amino acids. CDR3: CSADFSGANVLTF. The CDR3, as DNA: TGCAGCGCAGACTTCTCTGGGGCCAACGTCCTGACTTTC.

The rearrangement uses TRBV29-1 and TRBJ1-2; D gene ambiguous. Germline CDR1 and CDR2: SQVTM and ANQGSEA. This CDR3 spans 12 amino acids. V shed 6 bases and J shed 6 bases, with 14 bases lying between them. The CDR3 sequence is CSVDFRLDGYTF. CDR3 in DNA: TGCAGCGTCGACTTTAGATTAGATGGCTACACCTTC.

V usage is TRBV27 and J usage is TRBJ2-2; 8 bases align to TRBD2. The junction had 7 bases not matched to a gene; V was cut back by 2 bases and J by 5 bases. This CDR3 contains 16 residues. CDR1 and CDR2 from the germline V gene are MNHEY and SMNVEV (reference sequence). As DNA, the CDR3 is TGTGCCAGCAGTTTACATTGGCGGGGGGATACCGGGGAGCTGTTTTTT. Translated: CASSLHWRGDTGELFF.

V and J are TRBV7-3 and TRBJ2-5; 8 nucleotides agree with TRBD1. The germline gives CDR1 SGHTA, CDR2 FQGTGA. V shed 5 bases, J shed 5 bases, and the junction held 7 bases outside the gene matches. The CDR3 length is 14 residues. CDR3 DNA sequence: TGTGCCAGCAGCGCGACAGGGGAGAGGGAGACCCAGTACTTC. This sequence encodes CASSATGERETQYF. Full variable domain (missing parts from reference TRBV7-3 and TRBJ2-5): GAGVSQTPSNKVTEKGKYVELRCDPISGHTALYWYRQSLGQGPEFLIYFQGTGAADDSGLPNDRFFAVRPEGSVSTLKIQRTERGDSAVYLCASSATGERETQYFGPGTRLLVL.

This rearrangement joins TRBV10-1 to TRBJ1-3; D remains unclear. The CDR3 consists of 13 residues. Germline CDR1 reads WNHNN; CDR2 reads SYGVQD (reference sequence). V dropped 8 bases and J dropped 2 bases, with 10 bases sitting between them. The CDR3 DNA sequence: TGCGCCAGCTCCGCCGAAACTGGAAACACCATATATTTT. Translating it yields CASSAETGNTIYF.